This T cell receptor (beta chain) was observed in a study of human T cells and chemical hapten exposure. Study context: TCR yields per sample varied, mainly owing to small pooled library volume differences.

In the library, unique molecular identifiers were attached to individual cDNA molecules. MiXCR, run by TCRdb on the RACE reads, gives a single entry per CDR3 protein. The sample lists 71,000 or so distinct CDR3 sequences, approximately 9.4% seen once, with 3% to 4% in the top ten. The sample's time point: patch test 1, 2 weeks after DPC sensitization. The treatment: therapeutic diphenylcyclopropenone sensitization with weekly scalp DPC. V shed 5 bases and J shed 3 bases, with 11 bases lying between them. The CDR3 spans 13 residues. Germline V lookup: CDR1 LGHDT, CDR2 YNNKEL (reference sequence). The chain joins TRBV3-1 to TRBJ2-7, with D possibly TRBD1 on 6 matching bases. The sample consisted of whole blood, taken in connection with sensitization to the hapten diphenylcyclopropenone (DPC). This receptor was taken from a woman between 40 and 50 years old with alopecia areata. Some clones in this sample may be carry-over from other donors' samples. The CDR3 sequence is CASSYGQIYEQYF. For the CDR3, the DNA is TGTGCCAGCAGCTACGGACAGATCTACGAGCAGTACTTC.